The rows below give T cell receptor beta chains drawn from one sample of a study of lymphopenia after photon versus proton radiotherapy. Clones were sequenced by immunoSEQ multiplex PCR, and TCRdb holds only the in-frame ones, with some missing. The repertoire holds some 30,000 clones, with about 80% as singletons. The material sequenced was peripheral blood, taken from a patient treated with proton-based radiotherapy. Receptors originate from a woman in her seventies with pancreatic cancer. Both conserved end residues are part of each CDR3. A D gene is named only where the DNA matches it firmly. Not all rows give a size; the values are once, few, many and, for expanded clones, a class.

D gene: TRBD1
clone size: once
J gene: TRBJ2-6
V gene: TRBV4-2
CDR3 protein: CASRRPGQGVGSSGANVLTF
CDR3 DNA: TGTGCCAGCAGACGCCCGGGACAGGGAGTAGGGTCTTCTGGGGCCAACGTCCTGACTTTC

D gene: .
clone size: .
J gene: TRBJ2-7
V gene: TRBV28
CDR3 protein: CASSLFEGVVSRAYEQYF
CDR3 DNA: TGTGCCAGCAGTTTATTCGAGGGTGTGGTTTCAAGGGCCTACGAGCAGTACTTC

D gene: .
clone size: .
J gene: TRBJ1-1
V gene: TRBV7-6
CDR3 protein: CASSPRAGATNTEAFF
CDR3 DNA: TGTGCCAGCAGCCCCCGGGCAGGGGCCACGAACACTGAAGCTTTCTTT

D gene: .
clone size: .
J gene: TRBJ2-2
V gene: TRBV9
CDR3 protein: CASSVKVSGELFF
CDR3 DNA: TGTGCCAGCAGCGTAAAAGTATCCGGGGAGCTGTTTTTT

D gene: TRBD1
clone size: .
J gene: TRBJ2-7
V gene: TRBV6-5
CDR3 protein: CASSGGTYEQYF
CDR3 DNA: TGTGCCAGCTCAGGGGGCACCTACGAGCAGTACTTC

D gene: .
clone size: .
J gene: TRBJ2-2
V gene: TRBV27
CDR3 protein: CATHRGGELFF
CDR3 DNA: TGTGCCACCCATCGGGGCGGGGAGCTGTTTTTT

D gene: .
clone size: .
J gene: TRBJ2-2
V gene: TRBV6-1
CDR3 protein: CASSANAPNTGELFF
CDR3 DNA: TGTGCCAGCAGTGCGAATGCACCGAACACCGGGGAGCTGTTTTTT

D gene: .
clone size: .
J gene: TRBJ2-1
V gene: TRBV10-3
CDR3 protein: CAISDKRTSTSSYNEQFF
CDR3 DNA: TGTGCCATCAGTGACAAGCGAACCAGTACGAGCTCCTACAATGAGCAGTTCTTC

D gene: .
clone size: once
J gene: TRBJ2-1
V gene: TRBV5-4
CDR3 protein: CASSARSGESDEQFF
CDR3 DNA: TGTGCCAGCAGCGCCCGGTCGGGAGAAAGCGATGAGCAGTTCTTC

D gene: .
clone size: .
J gene: TRBJ1-1
V gene: TRBV19
CDR3 protein: CASSSLGTEAFF
CDR3 DNA: TGTGCCAGTAGTTCACTTGGAACTGAAGCTTTCTTT

D gene: TRBD1
clone size: .
J gene: TRBJ1-2
V gene: TRBV6-1
CDR3 protein: CASSEATQGGWNYGYTF
CDR3 DNA: TGTGCCAGCAGTGAAGCGACCCAGGGGGGCTGGAACTATGGCTACACCTTC

D gene: .
clone size: .
J gene: TRBJ2-4
V gene: TRBV5-8
CDR3 protein: CASSLPGLDIQYF
CDR3 DNA: TGTGCCAGCAGCCTCCCAGGACTTGACATTCAGTACTTC

D gene: TRBD1
clone size: .
J gene: TRBJ1-1
V gene: TRBV2
CDR3 protein: CASRGQPNTEAFF
CDR3 DNA: TGTGCCAGCAGGGGACAGCCTAACACTGAAGCTTTCTTT

D gene: .
clone size: .
J gene: TRBJ1-2
V gene: TRBV5-6
CDR3 protein: CASSQGTAYGYTF
CDR3 DNA: TGTGCCAGCAGCCAAGGGACGGCCTATGGCTACACCTTC

D gene: .
clone size: .
J gene: TRBJ1-5
V gene: TRBV19
CDR3 protein: CASSTSGYNQPQHF
CDR3 DNA: TGTGCCAGTAGTACCTCGGGGTATAATCAGCCCCAGCATTTT

D gene: .
clone size: .
J gene: TRBJ2-7
V gene: TRBV5-1
CDR3 protein: CASKSGPNGHEQYF
CDR3 DNA: TGCGCCAGCAAGTCGGGCCCCAACGGCCACGAGCAGTACTTC

D gene: .
clone size: .
J gene: TRBJ2-1
V gene: TRBV6-1
CDR3 protein: CAGASGDSYNEQFF
CDR3 DNA: TGTGCCGGGGCCTCGGGGGACTCCTACAATGAGCAGTTCTTC

D gene: .
clone size: .
J gene: TRBJ1-5
V gene: TRBV11-2
CDR3 protein: CASSLARGGFEQPQHF
CDR3 DNA: TGTGCCAGCAGCTTAGCAAGGGGTGGGTTCGAACAGCCCCAGCATTTT

D gene: .
clone size: .
J gene: TRBJ2-7
V gene: TRBV9
CDR3 protein: CASSVGEGSAFYEQYF
CDR3 DNA: TGTGCCAGCAGCGTAGGGGAAGGGAGCGCTTTCTACGAGCAGTACTTC

D gene: TRBD2
clone size: .
J gene: TRBJ2-3
V gene: TRBV2
CDR3 protein: CASSGGSPGRDTQYF
CDR3 DNA: TGTGCCAGCAGCGGGGGGTCCCCGGGAAGAGATACGCAGTATTTT

D gene: .
clone size: .
J gene: TRBJ1-2
V gene: TRBV4-3
CDR3 protein: CASSQVPEANYGYTF
CDR3 DNA: TGCGCCAGCAGCCAAGTTCCAGAAGCTAACTATGGCTACACCTTC

D gene: .
clone size: once
J gene: TRBJ1-2
V gene: TRBV9
CDR3 protein: CTSSVATADYGYTF
CDR3 DNA: TGTACCAGCAGCGTAGCCACAGCAGACTATGGCTACACCTTC

D gene: TRBD2
clone size: .
J gene: TRBJ2-3
V gene: TRBV19
CDR3 protein: CASTSRGGLDTQYF
CDR3 DNA: TGTGCCAGTACTTCGCGGGGGGGCCTCGATACGCAGTATTTT

D gene: .
clone size: .
J gene: TRBJ1-1
V gene: TRBV28
CDR3 protein: CASNSKGDGNTEAFF
CDR3 DNA: TGTGCCAGCAATTCAAAGGGGGACGGAAACACTGAAGCTTTCTTT

D gene: TRBD1
clone size: .
J gene: TRBJ1-1
V gene: TRBV25-1
CDR3 protein: CASSAGQANTEAFF
CDR3 DNA: TGTGCCAGCAGTGCCGGACAGGCGAACACTGAAGCTTTCTTT

D gene: .
clone size: .
J gene: TRBJ2-4
V gene: TRBV30
CDR3 protein: CAWRPRTLAKNIQYF
CDR3 DNA: TGTGCCTGGAGGCCCAGGACTTTAGCCAAAAACATTCAGTACTTC

D gene: .
clone size: .
J gene: TRBJ2-3
V gene: TRBV5-5
CDR3 protein: CASSLLPSGTDTQYF
CDR3 DNA: TGTGCCAGCAGCTTACTACCTTCGGGCACAGATACGCAGTATTTT

D gene: .
clone size: .
J gene: TRBJ1-3
V gene: TRBV10-3
CDR3 protein: CAIRTAPEAGNTIYF
CDR3 DNA: TGTGCCATCAGGACGGCTCCAGAGGCCGGAAACACCATATATTTT

D gene: TRBD1
clone size: .
J gene: TRBJ2-7
V gene: TRBV6-1
CDR3 protein: CASSATGARYEQYF
CDR3 DNA: TGTGCCAGCAGTGCAACAGGGGCTAGATACGAGCAGTACTTC

D gene: TRBD1
clone size: .
J gene: TRBJ2-7
V gene: TRBV7-2
CDR3 protein: CASSRDRGASEQYF
CDR3 DNA: TGTGCCAGCAGCCGGGACAGGGGAGCGAGCGAGCAGTACTTC

D gene: TRBD1
clone size: once
J gene: TRBJ1-1
V gene: TRBV28
CDR3 protein: CASTLSGGWGTEAFF
CDR3 DNA: TGTGCCAGCACCCTGTCAGGGGGCTGGGGCACTGAAGCTTTCTTT

D gene: .
clone size: .
J gene: TRBJ2-3
V gene: TRBV7-9
CDR3 protein: CASSPLAYGTDTQYF
CDR3 DNA: TGTGCCAGCAGCCCTTTAGCGTATGGCACAGATACGCAGTATTTT

D gene: .
clone size: .
J gene: TRBJ2-7
V gene: TRBV30
CDR3 protein: CAWSRENEQYF
CDR3 DNA: TGTGCCTGGTCTCGTGAGAACGAGCAGTACTTC

D gene: TRBD1
clone size: .
J gene: TRBJ1-1
V gene: TRBV4-2
CDR3 protein: CASSQAYRQGLMNTEAFF
CDR3 DNA: TGTGCCAGCAGCCAGGCATACAGACAGGGGCTCATGAACACTGAAGCTTTCTTT

D gene: TRBD2
clone size: .
J gene: TRBJ2-2
V gene: TRBV5-6
CDR3 protein: CASSPQLWGGTTGELFF
CDR3 DNA: TGTGCCAGCAGCCCTCAGCTTTGGGGAGGGACCACCGGGGAGCTGTTTTTT

D gene: .
clone size: .
J gene: TRBJ1-4
V gene: TRBV4-2
CDR3 protein: CASSQGSTQENEKLFF
CDR3 DNA: TGTGCCAGCAGCCAGGGATCGACGCAAGAGAATGAAAAACTGTTTTTT

D gene: .
clone size: .
J gene: TRBJ2-1
V gene: TRBV9
CDR3 protein: CASSLAVGREQFF
CDR3 DNA: TGTGCCAGCAGCTTAGCGGTGGGGAGGGAGCAGTTCTTC

D gene: .
clone size: .
J gene: TRBJ1-3
V gene: TRBV5-1
CDR3 protein: CASSLEGNSGNTIYF
CDR3 DNA: TGCGCCAGCAGCCTCGAGGGGAACTCTGGAAACACCATATATTTT

D gene: TRBD1
clone size: .
J gene: TRBJ2-7
V gene: TRBV19
CDR3 protein: CASSITGGTYEQYF
CDR3 DNA: TGTGCCAGTAGTATAACAGGGGGCACCTACGAGCAGTACTTC

D gene: .
clone size: .
J gene: TRBJ2-1
V gene: TRBV6-5
CDR3 protein: CASSYGRGLNNEQFF
CDR3 DNA: TGTGCCAGCAGTTATGGACGGGGTTTGAACAATGAGCAGTTCTTC

D gene: .
clone size: .
J gene: TRBJ2-7
V gene: TRBV19
CDR3 protein: CASSAGGGAYEQYF
CDR3 DNA: TGTGCCAGTAGTGCCGGAGGGGGAGCATACGAGCAGTACTTC

D gene: .
clone size: .
J gene: TRBJ1-6
V gene: TRBV30
CDR3 protein: CAWTTGLNSPLHF
CDR3 DNA: TGTGCCTGGACTACAGGGTTGAATTCACCCCTCCACTTT

D gene: TRBD2
clone size: few
J gene: TRBJ2-7
V gene: TRBV5-1
CDR3 protein: CASSLNPGLAGGYEQYF
CDR3 DNA: TGCGCCAGCAGCTTGAACCCAGGACTAGCGGGAGGATACGAGCAGTACTTC

D gene: TRBD2
clone size: .
J gene: TRBJ2-4
V gene: TRBV7-2
CDR3 protein: CASSLEVLAGKKNIQYF
CDR3 DNA: TGTGCCAGCAGCTTAGAGGTTCTAGCGGGGAAAAAAAACATTCAGTACTTC

D gene: TRBD1
clone size: few
J gene: TRBJ1-5
V gene: TRBV7-9
CDR3 protein: CASSRDRDVKTQHF
CDR3 DNA: TGTGCCAGCAGCCGCGACAGGGACGTTAAGACCCAGCATTTT

D gene: .
clone size: .
J gene: TRBJ1-1
V gene: TRBV28
CDR3 protein: CASSSWDGNTEAFF
CDR3 DNA: TGTGCCAGCAGTTCCTGGGACGGGAACACTGAAGCTTTCTTT

D gene: .
clone size: .
J gene: TRBJ2-7
V gene: TRBV4-2
CDR3 protein: CASSPQVVFRGEQYF
CDR3 DNA: TGTGCCAGCAGCCCCCAGGTGGTGTTTAGGGGCGAGCAGTACTTC

D gene: .
clone size: .
J gene: TRBJ1-4
V gene: TRBV9
CDR3 protein: CASSVAHSYNEKLFF
CDR3 DNA: TGTGCCAGCAGCGTAGCTCACAGCTATAATGAAAAACTGTTTTTT

D gene: .
clone size: once
J gene: TRBJ1-2
V gene: TRBV27
CDR3 protein: CASNPRDRPYGYTF
CDR3 DNA: TGTGCCAGCAACCCTCGCGACAGACCCTATGGCTACACCTTC

D gene: .
clone size: .
J gene: TRBJ2-2
V gene: TRBV29-1
CDR3 protein: CSVTIPVPNTGELFF
CDR3 DNA: TGCAGCGTTACGATACCCGTACCGAACACCGGGGAGCTGTTTTTT

D gene: TRBD1
clone size: .
J gene: TRBJ2-7
V gene: TRBV6-5
CDR3 protein: CASSPDRGSYEQYF
CDR3 DNA: TGTGCCAGCAGTCCGGACAGGGGCTCCTACGAGCAGTACTTC